This TCR beta chain was sequenced during a study of T cell responses to AZD1222 COVID-19 vaccine. Regarding the study as a whole: Two AZD1222 administrations were followed by greater Spike-specific TCR breadth and depth. Baseline seropositivity characterized only 5 to 7 AZD1222 recipients.

Data came from immunoSEQ multiplex PCR; TCRdb stores just in-frame clones and leaves some out. The sample includes 100,000 to 150,000 clones, 85% to 90% of them seen just once. The CDR3 covers 19 residues. V lost 3 bases and J 0 bases, leaving 23 bases between the germline ends. CDR1 and CDR2 from the germline V gene are PRHDT and FYEKMQ (reference sequence). Comment on this clone: No antigen is known for it.

The TCR was taken from an adult in good health. The sample was peripheral blood, taken on day 0 of MenACWY control vaccination. The V call is TRBV13, the J call TRBJ1-1; possible D gene TRBD1, 6 bases. The CDR3 nucleotides read TGTGCCAGCAGCTTTGAGGGGGAGGGCAGGGGTAGGATGAACACTGAAGCTTTCTTT. Its translation: CASSFEGEGRGRMNTEAFF.